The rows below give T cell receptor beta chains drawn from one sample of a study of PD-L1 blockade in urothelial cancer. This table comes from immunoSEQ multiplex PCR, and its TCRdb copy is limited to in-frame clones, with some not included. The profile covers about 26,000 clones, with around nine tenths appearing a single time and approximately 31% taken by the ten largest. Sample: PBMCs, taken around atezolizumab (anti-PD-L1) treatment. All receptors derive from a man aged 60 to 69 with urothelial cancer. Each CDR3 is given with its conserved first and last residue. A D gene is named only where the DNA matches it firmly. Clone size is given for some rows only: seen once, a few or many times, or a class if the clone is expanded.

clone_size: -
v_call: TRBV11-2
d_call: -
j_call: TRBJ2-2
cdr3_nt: TGTGCCAGCAGCTGGAGCGGGACCGGGGAGCTGTTTTTT
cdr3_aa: CASSWSGTGELFF

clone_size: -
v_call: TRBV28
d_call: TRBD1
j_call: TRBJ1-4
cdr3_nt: TGTGCCAGCAGTCGACAGGGGGTTAGGGAAAAACTGTTTTTT
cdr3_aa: CASSRQGVREKLFF

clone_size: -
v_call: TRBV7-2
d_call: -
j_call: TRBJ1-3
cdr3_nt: TGTGCCAGCAGCTTAGCCCACGGGAACACCATATATTTT
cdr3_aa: CASSLAHGNTIYF

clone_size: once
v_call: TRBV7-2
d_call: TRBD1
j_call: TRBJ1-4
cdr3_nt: TGTGCCAGCAGCTGGATTCCCGGGACAGGGGGCGGTGAAAAACTGTTTTTT
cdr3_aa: CASSWIPGTGGGEKLFF

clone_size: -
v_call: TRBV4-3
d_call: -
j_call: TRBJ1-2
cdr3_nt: TGCGCCAGCGCCGGGGCGGGAGCTAACTATGGCTACACCTTC
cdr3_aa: CASAGAGANYGYTF

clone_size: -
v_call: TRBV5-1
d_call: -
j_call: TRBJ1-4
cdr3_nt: TGCGCCAGCAGCTTGGCGGGGGGCGCGGCTGAAAAACTGTTTTTT
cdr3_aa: CASSLAGGAAEKLFF

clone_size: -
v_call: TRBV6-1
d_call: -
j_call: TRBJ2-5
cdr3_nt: TGTGCCAGCTTCAAAGGGGGTACCTACCCCGATGGCCAGTACTTC
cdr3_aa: CASFKGGTYPDGQYF

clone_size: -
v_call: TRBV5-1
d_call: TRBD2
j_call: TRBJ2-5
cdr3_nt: TGCGCCAGCAGCTTGGGAGCGCTAGCGGGAGGAGAGACCCAGTACTTC
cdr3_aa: CASSLGALAGGETQYF

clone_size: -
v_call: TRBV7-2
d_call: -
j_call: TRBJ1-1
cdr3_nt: TGTGCCAGCACCGAGGGCGCTGTGGCAGCTCACCTGAACACTGAAGCTTTCTTT
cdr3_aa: CASTEGAVAAHLNTEAFF

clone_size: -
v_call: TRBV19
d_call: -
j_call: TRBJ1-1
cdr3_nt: TGTGCCAGTAGTATTCGGGGGGCTGAAGCTTTCTTT
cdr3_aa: CASSIRGAEAFF

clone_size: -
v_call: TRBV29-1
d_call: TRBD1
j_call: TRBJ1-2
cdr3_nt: TGCAGCGTTGAAAGGGACAGGGGTCGGGGCTACACCTTC
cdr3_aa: CSVERDRGRGYTF

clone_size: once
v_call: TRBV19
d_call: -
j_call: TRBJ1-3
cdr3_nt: TGTGCCAGTAGACAGCCCTTTTCTGGAAACACCATATATTTT
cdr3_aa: CASRQPFSGNTIYF

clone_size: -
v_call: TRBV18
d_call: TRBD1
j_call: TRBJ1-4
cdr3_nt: TGTGCCAGCTCACCATCACAGGGGAGAGGAGAAAAACTGTTTTTT
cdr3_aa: CASSPSQGRGEKLFF

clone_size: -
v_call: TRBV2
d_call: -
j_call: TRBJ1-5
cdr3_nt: TGTGCCAGCAGTACATCGTGGGGTCAGGGTCAGCCCCAGCATTTT
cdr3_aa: CASSTSWGQGQPQHF

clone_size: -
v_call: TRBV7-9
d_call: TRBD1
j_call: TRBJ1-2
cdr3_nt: TGTGCCAGCAGCTTTACTGACAGGGACGGCTACACCTTC
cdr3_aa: CASSFTDRDGYTF

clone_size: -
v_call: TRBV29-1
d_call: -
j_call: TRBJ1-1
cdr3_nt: TGCAGCGTTGAGGAGGAGCTAAACACTGAAGCTTTCTTT
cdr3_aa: CSVEEELNTEAFF

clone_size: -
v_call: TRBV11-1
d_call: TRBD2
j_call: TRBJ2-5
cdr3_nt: TGTGCCAGCAGCGTCCTAGCGGGGATGGCCCAAGAGACCCAGTACTTC
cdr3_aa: CASSVLAGMAQETQYF

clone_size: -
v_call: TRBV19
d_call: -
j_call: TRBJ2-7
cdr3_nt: TGTGCCAGTAGGACCGAGACTGGAAGCTCCTACGAGCAGTACTTC
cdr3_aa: CASRTETGSSYEQYF

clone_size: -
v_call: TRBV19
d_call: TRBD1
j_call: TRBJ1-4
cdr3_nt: TGTGCCAGTAGTATCGGGACAGGGAGCGAAAAACTGTTTTTT
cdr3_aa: CASSIGTGSEKLFF

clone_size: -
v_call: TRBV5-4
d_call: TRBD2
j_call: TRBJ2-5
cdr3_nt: TGTGCCAGCAGCTTGGGGACTAGCGGGGGTCGGAAGACCCAGTACTTC
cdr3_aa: CASSLGTSGGRKTQYF

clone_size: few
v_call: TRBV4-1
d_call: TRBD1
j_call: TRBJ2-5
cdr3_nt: TGCGCCAGCAGCCCTACAGGGGCCTACCAAGAGACCCAGTACTTC
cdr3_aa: CASSPTGAYQETQYF

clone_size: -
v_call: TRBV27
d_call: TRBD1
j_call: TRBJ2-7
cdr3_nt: TGTGCCAGCAGTCCCCTGGACAGGGCGGATTTGCGAGAGCAGTACTTC
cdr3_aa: CASSPLDRADLREQYF

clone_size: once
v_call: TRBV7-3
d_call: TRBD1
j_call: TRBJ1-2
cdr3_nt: TGTGCCAGCAGCTGGGACGGGACAGGGTATGGCTACACCTTC
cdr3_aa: CASSWDGTGYGYTF

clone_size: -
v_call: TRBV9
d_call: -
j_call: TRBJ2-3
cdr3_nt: TGTGCCAGCAGCCTTAGGGACTGGGTCGGGGGTGGTACGCAGTATTTT
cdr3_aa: CASSLRDWVGGGTQYF

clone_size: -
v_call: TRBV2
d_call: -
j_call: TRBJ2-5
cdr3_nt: TGTGCCAGCAGTCTAAGTCGGGGGAAAGAGACCCAGTACTTC
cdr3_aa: CASSLSRGKETQYF

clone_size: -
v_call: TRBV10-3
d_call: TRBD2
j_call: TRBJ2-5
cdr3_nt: TGTGCCGTAGGGACTAGCGGGGCTCAAGAGACCCAGTACTTC
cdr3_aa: CAVGTSGAQETQYF

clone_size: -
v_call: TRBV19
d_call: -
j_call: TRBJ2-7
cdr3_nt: TGTGCCAGTAGTACCTCCATCTGGGGACAAAGCTCCTACGAGCAGTACTTC
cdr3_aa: CASSTSIWGQSSYEQYF

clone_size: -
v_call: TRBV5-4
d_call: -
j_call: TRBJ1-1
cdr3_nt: TGTGCCAGCAGCCTTGGACAGCGGAACACTGAAGCTTTCTTT
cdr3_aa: CASSLGQRNTEAFF